This T cell receptor beta chain originates from a study of blood T cell repertoires in COVID-19. Overall study context: Collection of acute and convalescent COVID-19 samples took place in the United States, Italy and Spain.

Trimming removed 3 bases from V and 4 bases from J, with 7 bases in between. Germline-derived CDR1 and CDR2 are LNHDA and SQIVND (reference sequence). The CDR3 covers 14 residues. This clone appeared once. Original analysis: Amplified reference gene primers provided the basis for estimating nucleated cell counts. The method was immunoSEQ multiplex PCR; TCRdb's version includes in-frame clones alone and lacks a portion of them. V and J calls and clone size are as listed in that table; D and trimming were resolved from the DNA. Among approximately 150,000 clones listed, roughly 87% were seen once. V usage is TRBV19 and J usage is TRBJ1-6; D is uncertain. What was sequenced was peripheral blood. The TCR originated in a woman in her 70s with acute or convalescent COVID-19. CDR3 nucleotides: TGTGCCAGTAGTATGGGCATATATAATTCACCCCTCCACTTT. Translation gives CASSMGIYNSPLHF. Full variable domain (missing parts from reference TRBV19 and TRBJ1-6): DGGITQSPKYLFRKEGQNVTLSCEQNLNHDAMYWYRQDPGQGLRLIYYSQIVNDFQKGDIAEGYSVSREKKESFPLTVTSAQKNPTAFYLCASSMGIYNSPLHFGNGTRLTVT.